The rows below give T cell receptor beta chains drawn from one sample of a study of blood T cell repertoires in COVID-19. Assay used: immunoSEQ multiplex PCR; TCRdb lists only in-frame clones, some missing. The repertoire consists of about 270,000 clones, with about four fifths occurring once and the leading ten covering approximately 3.1%. What was sequenced was peripheral blood. The receptors originated from a woman in her late teens or twenties with acute or convalescent COVID-19. Both conserved end residues are part of each CDR3. Fields, in order: V gene, J gene, clone size, D gene, CDR3 protein, CDR3 DNA. A D gene is named only where the DNA matches it firmly. Clone size, where shown, is once, few, many, or a class for clones that have expanded.

v_call: TRBV7-9; j_call: TRBJ1-1; clone_size: few; d_call: TRBD1; cdr3_aa: CASSPKGAGNNTEAFF; cdr3_nt: TGTGCCAGCAGCCCAAAGGGGGCGGGTAACAACACTGAAGCTTTCTTT
v_call: TRBV6-6; j_call: TRBJ2-7; clone_size: .; d_call: .; cdr3_aa: CASISGGRYEQYF; cdr3_nt: TGTGCCAGCATCTCGGGGGGCAGGTACGAGCAGTACTTC
v_call: TRBV30; j_call: TRBJ1-5; clone_size: .; d_call: .; cdr3_aa: CAWSTTGNQPQHF; cdr3_nt: TGTGCCTGGAGTACGACGGGGAATCAGCCCCAGCATTTT
v_call: TRBV29-1; j_call: TRBJ2-3; clone_size: .; d_call: .; cdr3_aa: CSVEDGGSTDTQYF; cdr3_nt: TGCAGCGTTGAAGATGGGGGGAGCACAGATACGCAGTATTTT
v_call: TRBV5-1; j_call: TRBJ1-1; clone_size: .; d_call: .; cdr3_aa: CASSPWAGRGTEAFF; cdr3_nt: TGCGCCAGCAGCCCATGGGCGGGTCGAGGCACTGAAGCTTTCTTT
v_call: TRBV28; j_call: TRBJ2-2; clone_size: .; d_call: TRBD1; cdr3_aa: CASSLDRGDTGELFF; cdr3_nt: TGTGCCAGCAGTTTAGACAGGGGGGACACCGGGGAGCTGTTTTTT
v_call: TRBV30; j_call: TRBJ1-2; clone_size: .; d_call: TRBD1; cdr3_aa: CAWNTQGARGYTF; cdr3_nt: TGTGCCTGGAATACCCAGGGGGCTCGTGGCTACACCTTC
v_call: TRBV5-6; j_call: TRBJ1-2; clone_size: .; d_call: .; cdr3_aa: CASSLLGGRYGYTF; cdr3_nt: TGTGCCAGCAGCTTGTTGGGGGGTCGTTATGGCTACACCTTC
v_call: TRBV6-2/TRBV6-3; j_call: TRBJ2-1; clone_size: .; d_call: .; cdr3_aa: CASSYIGGPNEQFF; cdr3_nt: TGTGCCAGCAGTTACATCGGGGGGCCCAATGAGCAGTTCTTC
v_call: TRBV12-3/TRBV12-4; j_call: TRBJ1-2; clone_size: once; d_call: .; cdr3_aa: CASKSGYGYTF; cdr3_nt: TGTGCCAGCAAGAGTGGCTATGGCTACACCTTC
v_call: TRBV27; j_call: TRBJ1-2; clone_size: .; d_call: TRBD1; cdr3_aa: CASSPTGGLNYGYTF; cdr3_nt: TGTGCCAGCAGTCCGACAGGGGGCCTCAACTATGGCTACACCTTC
v_call: TRBV5-1; j_call: TRBJ1-5; clone_size: .; d_call: .; cdr3_aa: CASSLTAGHQPQHF; cdr3_nt: TGCGCCAGCAGCTTGACGGCGGGTCATCAGCCCCAGCATTTT
v_call: TRBV12-3/TRBV12-4; j_call: TRBJ1-2; clone_size: .; d_call: .; cdr3_aa: CASSYRRDGYTF; cdr3_nt: TGTGCCAGCAGTTACAGGCGTGATGGCTACACCTTC
v_call: TRBV19; j_call: TRBJ1-5; clone_size: few; d_call: .; cdr3_aa: CASRYSEGGVNQPQHF; cdr3_nt: TGTGCCAGTCGCTACTCGGAGGGGGGGGTCAATCAGCCCCAGCATTTT
v_call: TRBV10-2; j_call: TRBJ2-7; clone_size: .; d_call: .; cdr3_aa: CASSGSSAGHLEQYF; cdr3_nt: TGCGCCAGCAGCGGATCTAGCGCAGGCCACTTGGAGCAGTACTTC
v_call: TRBV7-2; j_call: TRBJ1-1; clone_size: .; d_call: .; cdr3_aa: CASSKTGSHTEAFF; cdr3_nt: TGTGCCAGCAGCAAAACCGGGAGCCACACTGAAGCTTTCTTT
v_call: TRBV30; j_call: TRBJ1-2; clone_size: .; d_call: TRBD1; cdr3_aa: CAWSPKQGKLSGYTF; cdr3_nt: TGTGCCTGGAGTCCTAAACAGGGGAAACTATCTGGCTACACCTTC
v_call: TRBV4-2; j_call: TRBJ2-7; clone_size: few; d_call: TRBD2; cdr3_aa: CASSPGTSGRYYEQYF; cdr3_nt: TGTGCCAGCAGCCCCGGGACTAGCGGGAGGTACTACGAGCAGTACTTC
v_call: TRBV25-1; j_call: TRBJ1-6; clone_size: .; d_call: TRBD1; cdr3_aa: CASRGRQGSSYNSPLHF; cdr3_nt: TGTGCCAGCAGGGGGAGACAGGGGAGCTCCTATAATTCACCCCTCCACTTT
v_call: TRBV18; j_call: TRBJ2-1; clone_size: .; d_call: TRBD1; cdr3_aa: CASSPIGQGFNNEQFF; cdr3_nt: TGTGCCAGCTCACCGATAGGACAGGGGTTCAACAATGAGCAGTTCTTC
v_call: TRBV27; j_call: TRBJ2-2; clone_size: .; d_call: TRBD2; cdr3_aa: CASTTEGGSTGELFF; cdr3_nt: TGTGCCAGCACCACCGAAGGCGGGAGTACCGGGGAGCTGTTTTTT
v_call: TRBV30; j_call: TRBJ2-3; clone_size: .; d_call: .; cdr3_aa: CAWGGDTQYF; cdr3_nt: TGTGCCTGGGGCGGGGATACGCAGTATTTT
v_call: TRBV4-1; j_call: TRBJ2-3; clone_size: .; d_call: TRBD1; cdr3_aa: CASSQGDRSLDTQYF; cdr3_nt: TGCGCCAGCAGCCAAGGGGACAGGTCCTTAGATACGCAGTATTTT
v_call: TRBV12-3/TRBV12-4; j_call: TRBJ2-1; clone_size: .; d_call: TRBD2; cdr3_aa: CASSRTSYGEQFF; cdr3_nt: TGTGCCAGCAGCAGGACTAGCTATGGTGAGCAGTTCTTC
v_call: TRBV28; j_call: TRBJ1-1; clone_size: once; d_call: TRBD1; cdr3_aa: CASTVRTGGASNTEAFF; cdr3_nt: TGTGCCAGCACGGTCCGGACAGGGGGCGCGTCGAACACTGAAGCTTTCTTT